This T cell receptor beta chain originates from a study of radiotherapy plus CTLA-4 blockade in lung cancer. The wider study: Patients showed objective responses in 18% of cases, and disease control was achieved by less than 35%. Whole-study findings and limits: Response was reportedly best predicted by early blood T cell clone dynamics, with interferon-beta. Radiotherapy was combined with ipilimumab, and tumor-derived TCR clones then expanded in blood.

Measured with immunoSEQ multiplex PCR; TCRdb has only the in-frame clones, and not every one. The sample holds approximately 100,000 clones; around 85% are singletons and the top ten take about 2.2%. V was shortened by 4 bases and J by 0 bases, with 12 bases between the two germline ends. Germline V gene lookup returns CDR1 LGHNA and CDR2 YSLEER. This CDR3 has 15 residues. To note about this clone: Antigen specificity is unknown.

The V call is TRBV4-3, the J call TRBJ1-2, with a possible D match to TRBD1 (6 bases). The sample was peripheral blood, taken from a patient treated with radiotherapy plus ipilimumab. The receptor was derived from a human donor with non-small cell lung cancer that progressed on radiotherapy plus ipilimumab. Some clones in this sample may be carry-over from other donors' samples. For the CDR3, the DNA is TGCGCCAGCAGCCCGACAGGTACTACTAACTATGGCTACACCTTC. Its protein product is CASSPTGTTNYGYTF.